The text below deals with one T cell receptor (beta chain). The antigen this receptor binds is unknown. No clone much larger than this one lies a single base away; base qualities are absent. The data were obtained in a study of blood T cell repertoires in COVID-19 (dated by TCRdb to the early 2020s). As for the study more broadly: Samples from collaborators originated in the United States, Italy and Spain and spanned both the acute and convalescent phases of COVID-19. HLA class I and class II types, where available, came from metadata supplied by the sample provider rather than from assay-based typing. A freely available public database, intended as a resource for researchers studying the immune response to SARS-CoV-2, is where the repertoires were released. The samples were drawn from two sources: the first 160 participants of the ongoing ImmuneRACE study, and 1,000 to 1,500 subjects contributed by 6 global collaborators. Deeply sampled blood TCRbeta repertoires from subjects exposed to, actively infected with, or recovered from COVID-19 were included in the dataset. The material from the prospective study consisted of cDNA or gDNA derived from T cells, B-cell-depleted T cells, or PBMCs. Sample metadata almost always included a de-identified subject ID, COVID-19 status, age in years and sex. The research as a whole found: How much clinical and demographic metadata was included differed by source and by participant, and the metadata was provided uncurated.

The collaborating institutions used their own protocols to collect whole blood in K2EDTA tubes. For TCRbeta analysis, collaborator samples were shipped as frozen whole blood, as isolated PBMCs, or as DNA extracted from either sample type. The CDR3 contains 12 residues, cysteine and phenylalanine counted. CDR3 DNA is the only sequence kept; it has 36 bases, read in frame from the first base. Via the germline V gene, CDR1 is MNHEY and CDR2 SVGAGI. The germline ends are 10 bases apart after V is trimmed by 8 bases and J by 2 bases. The immunoSEQ Assay, a bias-controlled multiplex PCR, was used to amplify TCRbeta CDR3 regions from genomic DNA. The authors processed their data as follows. The number of nucleated cells in each sample was estimated from the amplification of reference gene primers within the assay. To quantify the absolute abundance of each unique TCRbeta CDR3 rearrangement, sequence reads were collapsed and filtered. For each sample, productive Simpson clonality was calculated by taking the square root of Simpson's diversity index across productive rearrangements. Held by TCRdb, this immuneACCESS table contains in-frame sequences only and omits some clones. Under half of the omission traces to an unresolved V gene where checked; the cause of the rest is unknown. V, J and clone size derive from that table, while D and trimming were established from the DNA sequence. This sample is represented by approximately 400,000 clones; roughly nine tenths of them were singletons. Roughly 1.2% of the sample goes to the ten largest clones.

The specimen was peripheral blood. The chain uses TRBV6-5 and TRBJ2-7; a tentative D call is TRBD1 (5 bases match). The source of this sequence is a man in his forties with acute or convalescent COVID-19. In nucleotide form, the sequence is TGTGCCAGCTATCAGGGTCCCTACGAGCAGTACTTC. This codes for CASYQGPYEQYF.